This paragraph reports one T cell receptor (beta chain). Data came from immunoSEQ multiplex PCR; TCRdb stores just in-frame clones and leaves some out. The sample carries just over 75,000 clones, roughly 87% recorded once. This record comes from a study of blood T cell repertoires in COVID-19. Across the whole study: Sites across the United States, Italy and Spain contributed samples from acute and convalescent COVID-19.

With V trimmed by 4 bases and J by 5 bases, 7 bases remained unmatched. The length of the CDR3 is 16 residues. CDR1 and CDR2 (germline): KGHDR, SFDVKD. The chain couples TRBV24-1 to TRBJ2-2; 9 bases align to TRBD1. The TCR was taken from a woman aged 80 or over with active or convalescent COVID-19. Input material: peripheral blood. For the CDR3, the DNA is TGTGCCACCAGTGACGCCGGGACAGGGCGTACCGGGGAGCTGTTTTTT. Its protein is CATSDAGTGRTGELFF.